The 26 T cell receptor beta chains reported below all come from one sample, sequenced in a study of blood T cell repertoires in COVID-19. The method was immunoSEQ multiplex PCR; TCRdb's version includes in-frame clones alone and lacks a portion of them. The table lists under 350,000 clones, approximately 83% of them singletons. Sequencing was carried out using peripheral blood. All receptors come from a human donor in a cohort sampled during active COVID-19.

This chain links TRBV28 with TRBJ2-3; maybe TRBD2 (5 bases). The CDR3 runs to 16 residues. Germline V lookup: CDR1 MDHEN, CDR2 SYDVKM. Trimming shortened V by 7 bases and J by 2 bases, and 19 bases separated the two germline ends. CDR3 coding DNA: TGTGCCAGCATCGATGCAGGTGGAGGACCCACAGATACGCAGTATTTT. Translation gives CASIDAGGGPTDTQYF.

The chain couples TRBV20-1 to TRBJ2-1; 8 positions match TRBD2. V gave up 3 bases and J gave up 8 bases; unmatched junction bases: 12. CDR3 length equals 15 residues. Germline V gene data show CDR1 as DFQATT and CDR2 as SNEGSKA (reference sequence). The CDR3 spells CSASPIAGTSDEQFF. The CDR3 nucleotides are TGCAGTGCTAGTCCTATAGCGGGAACCTCCGATGAGCAGTTCTTC.

Worth noting for this clone: The sample carries other DNA sequences with the same CDR3. J is TRBJ1-5 and V is TRBV2; D is unclear. The CDR3 length is 13 residues. The germline gives CDR1 SNHLY, CDR2 FYNNEI. V lost 3 bases and J 4 bases, leaving 7 bases between the germline ends. The CDR3 spells CASSDGVNQPQHF. CDR3 bases: TGTGCCAGCAGTGACGGGGTTAATCAGCCCCAGCATTTT.

The chain is built from TRBV18 and TRBJ2-2, with a weak D call TRBD1 (6 bases). Trimming removed 6 bases at V and 3 bases at J, with 17 bases between. The germline gives CDR1 KGHSH, CDR2 LQKENI. This CDR3 is built from 16 residues. The CDR3 DNA reads as TGTGCCAGCTCTCTGAGGGGGAGTGGAGACACCGGGGAGCTGTTTTTT. Its translation is CASSLRGSGDTGELFF.

The gene calls are TRBV3-1 (or the pseudogene TRBV3-2) and TRBJ2-2; 7 bases map to TRBD2. Germline V gives CDR1 LGHDT, CDR2 YNNKEL (reference sequence). This CDR3 contains 15 residues. V lost 0 bases to trimming and J lost 8 bases; unmatched junction nucleotides: 6. CDR3 DNA sequence: TGTGCCAGCAGCCAAGATTGGGAGGGGCCGGGGGAGCTGTTTTTT. It encodes CASSQDWEGPGELFF.

The chain has TRBV5-4 and TRBJ2-3, with 11 bases that match TRBD2. The V gene's germline CDR1 is SGHNT and CDR2 YYREEE (reference sequence). There are 16 residues in the CDR3. Trimming removed 4 bases from V and 2 bases from J; junction bases left unmatched: 6. Here the CDR3 DNA reads TGTGCCAGCAGCCTAAAGACTAGCGGGGACACAGATACGCAGTATTTT. Translated, it gives CASSLKTSGDTDTQYF.

The chain combines TRBV4-2 with TRBJ2-3, with D perhaps matching TRBD2 (6 bases). The germline V gene encodes CDR1 LGHNA and CDR2 YNFKEQ. CDR3 length equals 13 residues. V lost 1 base, J lost 6 bases, and 8 bases lay in between. The CDR3 sequence is CASSQAGDDTQYF. CDR3 DNA sequence: TGTGCCAGCAGCCAAGCGGGAGATGATACGCAGTATTTT.

The CDR3, as DNA: TGTGCCAGCTCACCGAGGAGAGAGTTGCCCTACGAGCAGTACTTC. Protein product: CASSPRRELPYEQYF. This chain connects TRBV18 to TRBJ2-7; no firm D call. Germline V gives CDR1 KGHSH, CDR2 LQKENI. This CDR3 is 15 amino acids long. With 3 bases removed from V and 2 bases from J, the gap between germline ends came to 14 bases. Drawing the rest from reference TRBV18 and TRBJ2-7, the complete variable domain is NAGVMQNPRHLVRRRGQEARLRCSPMKGHSHVYWYRQLPEEGLKFMVYLQKENIIDESGMPKERFSAEFPKEGPSILRIQQVVRGDSAAYFCASSPRRELPYEQYFGPGTRLTVT.

The V and J genes are TRBV7-9 and TRBJ2-3; TRBD2 matches at 12 bases. Germline V gives CDR1 SEHNR, CDR2 FQNEAQ (reference sequence). This CDR3 has 16 residues. The trim removed 4 bases at V and 0 bases at J, leaving 2 bases unmatched. The CDR3 loop is CASSYGLAGSTDTQYF. The CDR3 coding sequence is TGTGCCAGCAGCTACGGACTAGCGGGAAGCACAGATACGCAGTATTTT. The full variable domain, its missing parts supplied by reference TRBV7-9 and TRBJ2-3, is DTGVSQNPRHKITKRGQNVTFRCDPISEHNRLYWYRQTLGQGPEFLTYFQNEAQLEKSRLLSDRFSAERPKGSFSTLEIQRTEQGDSAMYLCASSYGLAGSTDTQYFGPGTRLTVL.

This clone was seen just once. The chain uses TRBV15 and TRBJ1-1; D remains ambiguous. Per germline, CDR1 LNHNV and CDR2 YYDKDF (reference sequence). CDR3 size: 13 residues. V was cut by 1 base and J by 9 bases, with 12 bases left in between. The CDR3 coding sequence is TGTGCCACCAGCAGAGTGGGAGGGAAGAAAGCTTTCTTT. It encodes CATSRVGGKKAFF.

J is TRBJ2-7 and V is TRBV7-9; D remains ambiguous. CDR3 length: 15 residues. Germline CDR1 reads SEHNR; CDR2 reads FQNEAQ (reference sequence). The ends were cut back, 1 base at V and 1 base at J, with 11 bases in the middle. The CDR3 DNA sequence: TGTGCCAGCAGCTTAGGGTCGGTTGTGTCCTACGAGCAGTACTTC. Amino acids: CASSLGSVVSYEQYF.

J is TRBJ2-7 and V is TRBV5-1; possibly TRBD2 for D (6 bases). The germline gives CDR1 SGHRS, CDR2 YFSETQ. This CDR3 comprises 15 residues. V was clipped by 5 bases and J by 3 bases, with 18 bases between them. CDR3 DNA: TGCGCCAGCAGACCCTTTTTCGGAGGGAACTACGAGCAGTACTTC. Amino acids: CASRPFFGGNYEQYF.

This chain uses TRBV5-1 with TRBJ2-3, with TRBD2 identical over 7 bases. V was clipped by 4 bases and J by 3 bases; unmatched bases: 8. Germline-derived CDR1 and CDR2 are SGHRS and YFSETQ. The CDR3 contains 15 residues. The CDR3 sequence: CASSPGLEKTDTQYF. The CDR3 nucleotides are TGCGCCAGCAGCCCCGGACTAGAGAAAACAGATACGCAGTATTTT.

This chain's CDR3 is CASSYEGTADGSRAFF. As DNA, the CDR3 is TGTGCCAGCAGTTATGAGGGAACAGCCGACGGGTCCCGAGCTTTCTTT. The rearrangement joins TRBV6-6 to TRBJ1-1; D is uncertain. V dropped 3 bases and J dropped 10 bases, with 24 bases sitting between them. The CDR3 runs to 16 residues. The V gene's germline CDR1 is MNHNY and CDR2 SVGAGI (reference sequence).

The V call is TRBV7-8, the J call TRBJ2-6; no clear D. Trimming stripped 0 bases from V and 2 bases from J, with 11 bases between. Per the germline V gene, CDR1 is SGHVS and CDR2 is FQNEAQ. The CDR3 extends over 17 amino acids. CDR3 bases: TGTGCCAGCAGCTTAGCGCTGTGGAGAACTGGGGCCAACGTCCTGACTTTC. It is translated as CASSLALWRTGANVLTF.

The rearrangement joins TRBV4-2 to TRBJ2-7; 10 positions match TRBD2. The trim removed 4 bases at V and 1 base at J, leaving 7 bases unmatched. The CDR3 contains 16 residues. CDR1 is LGHNA, CDR2 YNFKEQ, per germline. CDR3 in amino acids: CASSPRLAGFSYEQYF. In DNA, the CDR3 is TGTGCCAGCAGCCCCCGACTAGCGGGTTTTTCCTACGAGCAGTACTTC.

V gene TRBV19 combines with J gene TRBJ2-1; 7 bases are shared with TRBD1. Germline CDR1 is LNHDA and CDR2 is SQIVND (reference sequence). The CDR3 is 14 amino acids. V trimming: 5 bases; J trimming: 9 bases; junction bases outside the gene matches: 10. The CDR3, as DNA: TGTGCCAGTAGTGGACAGGTCCTTGGGGGTGAGCAGTTCTTC. Amino acids: CASSGQVLGGEQFF.

This clone was found once. V is TRBV7-6 and J is TRBJ2-1, with D unresolved. Trimming removed 4 bases from V and 0 bases from J, with 10 bases in between. Germline CDR1 SGHVS, CDR2 FNYEAQ. The CDR3 consists of 15 residues. The CDR3 nucleotides are TGTGCCAGCAGCTCCCAAAAGAGCTCCTACAATGAGCAGTTCTTC. Encoded protein: CASSSQKSSYNEQFF. Full variable domain (outside the CDR3, taken from reference TRBV7-6 and TRBJ2-1): GAGVSQSPRYKVTKRGQDVALRCDPISGHVSLYWYRQALGQGPEFLTYFNYEAQQDKSGLPNDRFSAERPEGSISTLTIQRTEQRDSAMYRCASSSQKSSYNEQFFGPGTRLTVL.

The V call is TRBV9, the J call TRBJ2-1; 12 bases are shared with TRBD2. J lost 10 bases, V lost 0 bases, and 8 bases had no gene match. CDR1 is SGDLS and CDR2 is YYNGEE in the germline V gene. The CDR3 covers 16 residues. The CDR3 DNA sequence: TGTGCCAGCAGCGTAGCCAGGACTAGCGGGACGGGGGAGCAGTTCTTC. It translates to CASSVARTSGTGEQFF.

The chain joins TRBV3-1 (or the pseudogene TRBV3-2) to TRBJ2-2, with 8 bases lining up with TRBD2. CDR3 length equals 16 residues. Germline V CDR1 and CDR2: LGHDT, YNNKEL (reference sequence). The J segment lost 5 bases and the V segment lost 4 bases, leaving 9 bases of the junction unmatched. In nucleotides, the CDR3 is TGTGCCAGCAGCCCTCCCCAGCGGGAGCAAACCGGGGAGCTGTTTTTT. Translated: CASSPPQREQTGELFF.

This clone was recorded only once. The V call is TRBV3-1 (or the pseudogene TRBV3-2), the J call TRBJ2-5; 10 bases map to TRBD2. Germline CDR1 and CDR2: LGHDT and YNNKEL (reference sequence). The CDR3 extends over 15 amino acids. Trimming cost V 4 bases and J 5 bases; bases outside gene matches: 7. The CDR3 loop reads CASSLSSAGGETQYF. In DNA form, the CDR3 reads TGTGCCAGCAGCCTTAGTTCAGCGGGAGGGGAGACCCAGTACTTC.

The genes are TRBV9 and TRBJ1-1, with 7 bases aligning to TRBD1. CDR1 is SGDLS, CDR2 YYNGEE, per germline. V shed 0 bases, J shed 11 bases, and the junction held 7 bases outside the gene matches. The CDR3 extends over 13 amino acids. Here the CDR3 reads CASSVGVQGEAFF. CDR3 bases: TGTGCCAGCAGCGTAGGGGTGCAGGGGGAGGCTTTCTTT.

The rearrangement uses TRBV27 and TRBJ2-1; 9 nucleotides agree with TRBD2. CDR3 length: 18 residues. Germline loops: CDR1 MNHEY, CDR2 SMNVEV (reference sequence). Losses at the gene ends were 0 bases for V and 2 bases for J; bases not matched to a gene: 8. The CDR3 reads CASSLSMVAGVPYNEQFF. CDR3 bases: TGTGCCAGCAGTTTATCGATGGTAGCGGGAGTCCCCTACAATGAGCAGTTCTTC.

The DNA of the CDR3 is TGTGCCAGCAGTTCTGACCCCGGGCAGCCCCAGCATTTT. Translation gives CASSSDPGQPQHF. This rearrangement joins TRBV6-5 to TRBJ1-5; D gene unclear. Germline assignment: CDR1 MNHEY and CDR2 SVGAGI. The CDR3 runs to 13 residues. Trimming left V 4 bases short and J 7 bases short, with 11 bases between.

This chain joins TRBV28 and TRBJ1-5; 7 bases match TRBD1. Germline trimming cut 8 bases from V and 6 bases from J; bases unmatched to any gene: 4. CDR3 length: 12 residues. Germline V gives CDR1 MDHEN, CDR2 SYDVKM. CDR3 in amino acids: CASHRGGQPQHF. CDR3 bases: TGTGCCAGCCACAGGGGCGGTCAGCCCCAGCATTTT.

The chain couples TRBV28 to TRBJ2-1, with D tentatively TRBD1 (6 bases). V was trimmed by 7 bases and J by 9 bases, leaving 22 bases between them. This CDR3 spans 15 amino acids. Germline loops: CDR1 MDHEN, CDR2 SYDVKM. In DNA, the CDR3 is TGTGCCAGCACAGACAGGTCAGGGGACCTCAGTGAGCAGTTCTTC. Residues: CASTDRSGDLSEQFF.